This passage covers 19 T cell receptor beta chains from one sample sequenced in a study of neurological immune-mediated disorders. TCRdb re-analysed the 5' RACE reads in MiXCR, keeping a single row per CDR3 protein. The sample shows fewer than 25,000 distinct CDR3 sequences, roughly 13% of them seen only once. The sequencing sample was made of PBMCs. The source of these receptors is a woman aged 40 to 49 with HTLV-1-associated myelopathy (HAM/TSP).

This clonotype has at least ten counts. This chain links TRBV9 with TRBJ1-6; 7 nucleotides align to TRBD1. The CDR3 has 15 amino acids. Losses at the gene ends were 3 bases for V and 7 bases for J; bases not matched to a gene: 7. CDR1 SGDLS and CDR2 YYNGEE come from the germline V gene. In nucleotides, the CDR3 is TGTGCCAGCAGCGGAGGGGACAGAAGAAATTCACCCCTCCACTTT. Translation: CASSGGDRRNSPLHF.

The chain is built from TRBV30 and TRBJ1-2; a weak D match, TRBD1 (6 bases). This CDR3 comprises 12 residues. V dropped 6 bases and J dropped 4 bases, with 12 bases sitting between them. Germline values: CDR1 GTSNPN, CDR2 SVGIG (reference sequence). The CDR3 loop is CACSRGAYGYTF. For the CDR3, the DNA is TGTGCCTGTAGCAGGGGAGCCTATGGCTACACCTTC.

There are many counts of this clonotype. The rearrangement joins TRBV24-1 to TRBJ2-5; no reliable D call. Trimming cost V 1 base and J 4 bases, with 9 bases left between them. Germline CDR1 KGHDR, CDR2 SFDVKD. This CDR3 is built from 14 residues. This chain's CDR3 is CATSDLNSLETQYF. In nucleotides, the CDR3 is TGTGCCACCAGTGATTTAAACTCCTTAGAGACCCAGTACTTC.

In the case of this clonotype: Its ends do not fully match the called genes, so a read error is possible. The chain carries TRBV5-1 and TRBJ1-1; possibly TRBD1 for D (6 bases). The CDR3 is made up of 14 amino acids. Germline lookup yields CDR1 SGHRS and CDR2 YFSETQ. CDR3 coding DNA: TGCGCCAGCAGCTTGGATGGGGGGGACACTGAAGCCTTCTTT. It yields the protein CASSLDGGDTEAFF.

This clonotype was picked up many times. The V and J genes are TRBV11-2 and TRBJ2-2; no firm D call. The V gene lost 7 bases and the J gene lost 1 base, with 7 bases spanning the gap. Per germline, CDR1 SGHAT and CDR2 FQNNGV. The CDR3 consists of 13 residues. The CDR3 nucleotides are TGTGCCAGCAAAACAGAGAACACCGGGGAGCTGTTTTTT. It is translated as CASKTENTGELFF.

Turning to this clonotype: A much larger clone differs by one base, so this may be a read error. DNA of the CDR3: TGTGCCAGCAGCCCGGCTTATAAGATTATTAACACTGAAGCTTTCTTT. Protein product: CASSPAYKIINTEAFF. The gene calls are TRBV5-6 and TRBJ1-1; D remains unclear. Germline lookup yields CDR1 SGHDT and CDR2 YYEEEE. The CDR3 loop spans 16 amino acids. Trimming removed 4 bases from V and 2 bases from J, with 18 bases in between.

This clonotype was seen many times. J is TRBJ2-3 and V is TRBV12-3 or TRBV12-4; 8 bases agree with TRBD2. V trimming: 6 bases; J trimming: 5 bases; junction bases outside the gene matches: 7. The CDR3 loop spans 14 amino acids. The CDR3 spells CASRYSGVQDTQYF. The CDR3 DNA follows: TGTGCCAGCAGATATAGCGGGGTGCAAGATACGCAGTATTTT.

This clonotype is medium-sized by share. The chain is built from TRBV21-1 and TRBJ1-5; TRBD1 is taken as the D call from the table, unchecked against the DNA. TRBV21-1 is noted as a pseudogene. The CDR3 runs to 16 residues. CDR3 coding DNA: TGTGCCAGCAGCAGGACAGGGGACACTAGCAATCAGCCCCAGCATTTT. This encodes CASSRTGDTSNQPQHF.

This clonotype was counted many times. The chain has TRBV18 and TRBJ2-1; 11 bases align to TRBD2. The J segment lost 5 bases and the V segment lost 2 bases, leaving 5 bases of the junction unmatched. Germline V gene sequence: CDR1 KGHSH, CDR2 LQKENI. The CDR3 totals 16 residues. DNA of the CDR3: TGTGCCAGCTCACCAGCTAGCGGGGGGACCCACAATGAGCAGTTCTTC. This translates into CASSPASGGTHNEQFF.

This clonotype was seen many times. The chain is built from TRBV2 and TRBJ2-1, with 7 bases lining up with TRBD1. The ends lost 4 bases at V and 2 bases at J; junction bases unmatched: 2. The germline CDR1 and CDR2 sequences are SNHLY and FYNNEI. This CDR3 is built from 14 residues. The CDR3 bases are TGTGCCAGCAGTGCTACAGGGGCCTACAATGAGCAGTTCTTC. Translated, it gives CASSATGAYNEQFF. Complete variable domain (other parts from reference TRBV2 and TRBJ2-1): EPEVTQTPSHQVTQMGQEVILRCVPISNHLYFYWYRQILGQKVEFLVSFYNNEISEKSEIFDDQFSVERPDGSNFTLKIRSTKLEDSAMYFCASSATGAYNEQFFGPGTRLTVL.

About this clonotype itself: Here the CDR3 omits its conserved ending phenylalanine or tryptophan, so a read error is the likely source. CDR3 region: CASTSMDTQYY. CDR3 nucleotides: TGTGCAAGCACCTCCATGGATACGCAGTATTAT. The chain joins TRBV6-6 to TRBJ2-3; D unclear. CDR1 MNHNY and CDR2 SVGAGI come from the germline V gene (reference sequence). The length of the CDR3 is 11 residues.

This clonotype was found many times. J is TRBJ1-1 and V is TRBV7-9; D gene uncertain. Germline values: CDR1 SEHNR, CDR2 FQNEAQ (reference sequence). Trimming took 0 bases from V and 4 from J, leaving 12 bases between them. This CDR3 has 15 amino acids. In DNA form, the CDR3 reads TGTGCCAGCAGCTTAGCCCTAGGAGCGGCCACTGAAGCTTTCTTT. It is translated as CASSLALGAATEAFF.

The chain has TRBV27 and TRBJ2-4; perhaps TRBD1 as D (5 bases). The CDR3 is made up of 14 amino acids. V dropped 2 bases and J dropped 5 bases, with 10 bases sitting between them. In germline, CDR1 is MNHEY, CDR2 SMNVEV (reference sequence). CDR3 sequence: CASSLRGVQNIQYF. Written as DNA, the CDR3 is TGTGCCAGCAGTTTAAGGGGTGTCCAAAACATTCAGTACTTC.

This clonotype was observed many times. The chain employs TRBV12-3 or TRBV12-4 and TRBJ2-7; 9 positions match TRBD2. The CDR3 is made up of 15 amino acids. Losses at the gene ends were 1 base for V and 4 bases for J; bases not matched to a gene: 5. CDR3: CASSLGLAGKYEQYF. The CDR3 nucleotides are TGTGCCAGCAGTTTAGGGCTAGCGGGAAAATACGAGCAGTACTTC.

This clonotype was seen repeatedly, ten times or more. This chain connects TRBV5-1 to TRBJ2-4; 10 nucleotides agree with TRBD2. The trim removed 1 base at V and 7 bases at J, leaving 8 bases unmatched. Germline V gives CDR1 SGHRS, CDR2 YFSETQ. This CDR3 spans 16 amino acids. CDR3 DNA: TGCGCCAGCAGCTTGACCCTAGCGGGGGCGCGGAACATTCAGTACTTC. Translating it yields CASSLTLAGARNIQYF.

This clonotype was observed at least ten times. The CDR3: CASSRGSLNEQFF. The CDR3 nucleotides are TGTGCCAGCAGCCGTGGCAGCCTCAATGAGCAGTTCTTC. This sequence joins TRBV7-6 and TRBJ2-1; D remains unclear. CDR3 length: 13 residues. The V gene lost 5 bases and the J gene lost 6 bases, with 11 bases spanning the gap. Germline CDR1 SGHVS, CDR2 FNYEAQ.

In this sample, this clonotype turned up many times. The chain carries TRBV24-1 and TRBJ1-2, with unresolved D. Germline loops: CDR1 KGHDR, CDR2 SFDVKD. V shed 5 bases and J shed 7 bases, with 7 bases lying between them. This CDR3 region has 11 residues. CDR3 protein: CATSGPAGYTF. The CDR3 DNA reads as TGTGCCACCAGTGGCCCGGCTGGCTACACCTTC.

In its sample, this clonotype was seen many times. This chain links TRBV5-1 with TRBJ1-6; no clear D. The V end lost 4 bases, the J end lost 7 bases, and 12 bases lay between the germline ends. The CDR3 contains 14 residues. In germline, CDR1 is SGHRS, CDR2 YFSETQ. CDR3 loop: CASSLTAANSPLHF. CDR3 DNA sequence: TGCGCCAGCAGCCTGACCGCGGCCAATTCACCCCTCCACTTT.

This clonotype was recorded many times. Being one base from a much bigger clone, this may be a read error. The V gene is TRBV11-2, the J gene TRBJ2-5, with TRBD1 matching over 10 bases. From germline, CDR1 is SGHAT and CDR2 FQNNGV. The junction had 4 bases not matched to a gene; V was cut back by 5 bases and J by 1 base. The CDR3 has 15 amino acids. CDR3: CASSQGQGRQETQYF. The CDR3 DNA follows: TGTGCCAGCAGCCAGGGACAGGGGCGCCAAGAGACCCAGTACTTC.